This T cell receptor (beta chain) was captured in a study of circulating CD8 cells and anti-PD-1 response in melanoma. As for the study in general: About 55% of the 13 melanoma patients received first-line anti-PD-1 therapy. Response groups: complete/partial responders versus stable/progressive non-responders. Study-wide results and limits: Patients included both untreated and previously treated individuals. PD-1 and DPOS subsets showed similar, higher clonality than DNEG.

This clonotype is large by share. Its target is unknown. From live CD3+CD8+TCRalphabeta+ cells, four PD-1 and/or TIGIT subsets were sorted. Trimming removed 7 bases from V and 9 bases from J; junction bases left unmatched: 15. The CDR3 has 15 amino acids. CDR1 is MNHNS, CDR2 SASEGT, per germline. TCR libraries were prepared from 15 ng of total RNA with the QIAseq Immune Repertoire TCR panel. TCRdb redid the calling of the reads with MiXCR, one entry per CDR3 protein. Of 350 to 500 distinct CDR3 sequences listed, 4.8% are singletons. The sequence derives from a human donor with melanoma. The specimen was CD8+ T cells from PBMCs, collected at baseline or after one month of anti-PD-1 therapy (not recorded which). The chain is built from TRBV6-1 and TRBJ2-1, with TRBD1 matching 7 bases. The chain's CDR3 is CASIMNVDRAREQFF. The CDR3 nucleotides are TGTGCCAGCATCATGAACGTTGACAGGGCTCGTGAGCAGTTCTTC.